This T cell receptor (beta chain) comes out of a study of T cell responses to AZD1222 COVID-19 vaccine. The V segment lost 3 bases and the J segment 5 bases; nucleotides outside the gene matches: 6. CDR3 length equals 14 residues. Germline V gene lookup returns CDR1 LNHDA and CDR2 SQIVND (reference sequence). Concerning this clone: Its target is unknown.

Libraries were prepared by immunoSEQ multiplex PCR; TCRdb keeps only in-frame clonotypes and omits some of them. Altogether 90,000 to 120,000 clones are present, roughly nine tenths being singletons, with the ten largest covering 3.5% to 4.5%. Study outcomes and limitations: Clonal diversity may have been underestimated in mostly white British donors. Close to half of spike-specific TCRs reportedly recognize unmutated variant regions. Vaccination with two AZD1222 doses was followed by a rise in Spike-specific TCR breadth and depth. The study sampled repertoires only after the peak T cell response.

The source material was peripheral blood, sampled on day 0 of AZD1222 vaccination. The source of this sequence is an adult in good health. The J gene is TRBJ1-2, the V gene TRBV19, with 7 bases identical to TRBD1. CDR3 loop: CASSIGTDLYGYTF. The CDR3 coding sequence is TGTGCCAGTAGTATCGGGACAGACCTTTATGGCTACACCTTC.